A single TCR beta chain is shown here with its context. Its antigen is as yet unknown. CD45RO-CCR7+CD27+CD95- characterized naive CD8+ T cells. This CDR3 has 16 residues. Germline V lookup: CDR1 SGHDN, CDR2 FVKESK. Libraries of TRB cDNA were made by 5' RACE and carried UMIs. TCRdb reanalyzed the 5' RACE reads and collapses them to one entry per CDR3 protein, without DNA. The sample includes about 98,000 distinct CDR3 sequences. The data were taken from a study of CXCR3-negative and CXCR3-positive naive CD8 T cells. General observations from the study: Against CXCR3-negative naive cells, CXCR3-positive naive cells showed more hydrophobic TRB CDR3s.

This rearrangement joins TRBV14 to TRBJ2-7. The source of this sequence is a human donor in good health. Some clones in this sample may be carry-over from other donors' samples. What was sequenced was naive CXCR3+ CD8+ T cells from blood. The subset was: CD45RO-CCR7+CD27+CD95- naive CD8+ T cells expressing CXCR3 (TNR3+). The CDR3 region is CASSQGGVQGVYEQYF.